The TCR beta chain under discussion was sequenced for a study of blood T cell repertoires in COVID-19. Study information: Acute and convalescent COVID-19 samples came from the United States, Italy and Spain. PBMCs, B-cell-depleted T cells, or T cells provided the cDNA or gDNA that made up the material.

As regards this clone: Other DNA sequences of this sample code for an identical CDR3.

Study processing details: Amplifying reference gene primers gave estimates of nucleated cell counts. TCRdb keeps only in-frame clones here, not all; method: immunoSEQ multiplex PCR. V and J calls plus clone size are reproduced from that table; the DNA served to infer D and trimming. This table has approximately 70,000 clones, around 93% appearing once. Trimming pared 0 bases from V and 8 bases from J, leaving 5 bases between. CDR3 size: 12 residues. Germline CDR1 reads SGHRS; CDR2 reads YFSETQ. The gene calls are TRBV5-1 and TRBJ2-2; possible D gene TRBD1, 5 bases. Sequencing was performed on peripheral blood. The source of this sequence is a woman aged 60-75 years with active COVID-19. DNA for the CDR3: TGCGCCAGCAGCTTGGGACAGGGGGAGCTGTTTTTT. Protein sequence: CASSLGQGELFF.